The next 26 T cell receptor beta chains were all read from a single sample in a study of T cells in Graves' hyperthyroidism and ophthalmopathy. Authors of the study amplified TCR beta CDR3 regions from RNA transcripts. The TCR CDR3 was amplified in a first-round RT-PCR using the HTBI primer set. TCRdb ran MiXCR on the multiplex PCR reads and lists one entry per CDR3 protein. The sample has under 70,000 distinct CDR3 sequences, about 53% seen once. Sequencing input: blood. The receptors were sampled from a woman in her sixties with Graves' ophthalmopathy.

CDR3 region: CASSYSDAYEQYF. The DNA for the CDR3 is TGTGCCAGCAGTTACTCTGACGCCTACGAGCAGTACTTC. The chain has TRBV6-5 and TRBJ2-7; D not resolved. Trimming removed 0 bases at V and 2 bases at J, with 5 bases between. The V gene's germline CDR1 is MNHEY and CDR2 SVGAGI. This CDR3 has 13 residues.

Comments on this clonotype: Sequence at one end of the junction differs from germline and may be a read error. CDR3 sequence reads: CASSAVARDSGANVLTF. CDR3 nucleotide sequence: TGTGCCAGCAGCGCCGTCGCCCGGGACTCTGGGGCCAACGTCCTGACTTTC. The genes are TRBV5-1 and TRBJ2-6; weak D call: TRBD2 (5 bases). This CDR3 has 17 residues. In germline, CDR1 is SGHRS, CDR2 YFSETQ.

Many counts were recorded for this clonotype. CDR3 DNA sequence: TGCAGTGCTAATGCAGGGGCCGGTGAGACCCAGTACTTC. This gives the protein CSANAGAGETQYF. J is TRBJ2-5 and V is TRBV20-1; maybe TRBD1 (6 bases). In germline, CDR1 is DFQATT, CDR2 SNEGSKA (reference sequence). Trimming removed 4 bases at V and 5 bases at J, with 14 bases between. CDR3 length: 13 residues.

In this sample, this clonotype is medium-sized. The chain combines TRBV7-3 with TRBJ1-3, with D possibly matching TRBD1 (6 bases). This CDR3 has 14 residues. The V end lost 5 bases, the J end lost 2 bases, and 10 bases lay between the germline ends. Per the germline V gene, CDR1 is SGHTA and CDR2 is FQGTGA. The CDR3 reads CASSAQGPGNTIYF. CDR3 sequence (DNA): TGTGCCAGCAGCGCACAGGGTCCTGGAAACACCATATATTTT. The entire variable domain, with the rest obtained from reference TRBV7-3 and TRBJ1-3, is as follows: GAGVSQTPSNKVTEKGKYVELRCDPISGHTALYWYRQSLGQGPEFLIYFQGTGAADDSGLPNDRFFAVRPEGSVSTLKIQRTERGDSAVYLCASSAQGPGNTIYFGEGSWLTVV.

The count of this clonotype is one. This chain uses TRBV20-1 with TRBJ2-1, with 15 bases that match TRBD2. The CDR3 contains 16 residues. Germline V gene data show CDR1 as DFQATT and CDR2 as SNEGSKA (reference sequence). V dropped 1 base and J dropped 7; count of bases not matched to a gene: 5. In DNA form, the CDR3 reads TGCAGTGCTAGAGGGACTAGCGGGAGGGGAGGGAATGAGCAGTTCTTC. Translated, it gives CSARGTSGRGGNEQFF.

Notes on this clonotype: The germline gene is not matched at one end of the junction; a read error may be the cause. V is TRBV4-2 and J is TRBJ1-2; D ambiguous. The CDR3 contains 13 residues. The germline CDR1 and CDR2 sequences are LGHNA and YNFKEQ. The CDR3 sequence is CASSQGHESGCTF. The CDR3, as DNA: TGTGCCAGCAGCCAAGGTCATGAGTCTGGCTGCACCTTC.

V and J are TRBV14 and TRBJ2-1; a possible D gene is TRBD1 (6 bases). The CDR3 loop spans 16 amino acids. Trimming took 0 bases from V and 4 from J, leaving 13 bases between them. Germline lookup yields CDR1 SGHDN and CDR2 FVKESK. CDR3 in DNA: TGTGCCAGCAGCCAAGATTACAGGGACGTGTACAATGAGCAGTTCTTC. Its translation is CASSQDYRDVYNEQFF.

Points on this clonotype: At one end, the junction sequence differs from germline, possibly due to a read error. V and J are TRBV14 and TRBJ2-1; 10 positions agree with TRBD1. Looked up from germline, CDR1 is SGHDN and CDR2 is FVKESK. CDR3 size: 14 residues. In nucleotides, the CDR3 is TGTGTCAGCAGCCAACAGGGACAGGGGAATGAGCAGTTCTTC. This sequence encodes CVSSQQGQGNEQFF.

This clonotype counts as medium-sized. The V and J genes are TRBV7-6 and TRBJ2-1; D not certain. V was pared by 1 base and J by 7 bases, with 5 bases between. The CDR3 length is 12 residues. Germline assignment: CDR1 SGHVS and CDR2 FNYEAQ. The DNA for the CDR3 is TGTGCCAGCAGCTTAGGATCGAATGAGCAGTTCTTC. The encoded protein is CASSLGSNEQFF. Using reference TRBV7-6 and TRBJ2-1 for the parts outside the CDR3, the full variable domain is GAGVSQSPRYKVTKRGQDVALRCDPISGHVSLYWYRQALGQGPEFLTYFNYEAQQDKSGLPNDRFSAERPEGSISTLTIQRTEQRDSAMYRCASSLGSNEQFFGPGTRLTVL.

This clonotype was seen repeatedly, ten times or more. The V and J genes are TRBV7-2 and TRBJ1-6; D uncertain. Germline V gives CDR1 SGHTA, CDR2 FQGNSA. V lost 0 bases and J 0 bases, leaving 6 bases between the germline ends. The CDR3 has 16 residues. CDR3 protein: CASSLAAGSYNSPLHF. The CDR3 nucleotides read TGTGCCAGCAGCTTAGCGGCGGGCTCCTATAATTCACCCCTCCACTTT.

The chain employs TRBV20-1 and TRBJ2-1; D is perhaps TRBD2 (6 bases). V lost 6 bases and J 6 bases, leaving 18 bases between the germline ends. CDR3 size: 14 residues. Per the germline V gene, CDR1 is DFQATT and CDR2 is SNEGSKA (reference sequence). The CDR3 here is CSAERATTLNEQFF. CDR3 coding DNA: TGCAGTGCGGAGCGGGCGACGACCCTCAATGAGCAGTTCTTC.

The table lists this clonotype with many counts. The genes are TRBV20-1 and TRBJ2-7; the D gene is possibly TRBD1 (6 bases). CDR3 length equals 14 residues. V gave up 1 base and J gave up 2 bases, with 12 bases separating them. Germline V CDR1 and CDR2: DFQATT, SNEGSKA (reference sequence). CDR3 bases: TGCAGTGCTAGAGTTACTACAGGGACCTACGAGCAGTACTTC. Its protein is CSARVTTGTYEQYF.

Worth noting for this clonotype: The conserved phenylalanine or tryptophan is not found at the CDR3 terminus, so this likely reflects a read error. The rearrangement joins TRBV7-2 to TRBJ2-7; tentatively, D is TRBD2 (7 bases). The CDR3 loop spans 15 amino acids. CDR1 is SGHTA and CDR2 is FQGNSA in the germline V gene. The V end lost 8 bases, the J end lost 1 base, and 18 bases lay between the germline ends. For the CDR3, the DNA is TGTGCCAGCGGCGGAGGGGGGGGGGTTTCCTACGAGCAGTACTCC. Translating it yields CASGGGGGVSYEQYS.

The table lists this clonotype with many counts. The chain carries TRBV6-5 and TRBJ2-7, with 8 bases lining up with TRBD2. Per germline, CDR1 MNHEY and CDR2 SVGAGI. V lost 0 bases and J lost 0; bases outside the gene matches: 7. This CDR3 contains 17 residues. CDR3 DNA: TGTGCCAGCAGTTACTCGGGGCTAGCGGGTAACTCCTACGAGCAGTACTTC. Its translation is CASSYSGLAGNSYEQYF.

This clonotype was detected once. The junction and the germline gene differ at one end; a read error may be behind it. This rearrangement joins TRBV7-3 to TRBJ1-1, with D possibly being TRBD1 (5 bases). The germline gives CDR1 SGHTA, CDR2 FQGTGA. The CDR3 has 14 residues. The chain's CDR3 is CTSSTWGGGTGAFF. In nucleotides, the CDR3 is TGTACCAGCAGCACGTGGGGGGGGGGAACTGGAGCTTTCTTT.

A word on this clonotype: One junction end does not reproduce the germline sequence, and a read error may be involved. The genes are TRBV7-9 and TRBJ2-7, with D possibly matching TRBD1 (5 bases). Germline V gene lookup returns CDR1 SEHNR and CDR2 FQNEAQ (reference sequence). This CDR3 contains 16 residues. The CDR3 loop reads CASSLVSGPVLYGQYF. The DNA for the CDR3 is TGTGCCAGCAGCTTGGTATCAGGGCCGGTCCTCTACGGGCAGTACTTC.

This clonotype appeared many times. The chain is built from TRBV19 and TRBJ1-5; 7 bases line up with TRBD1. From germline, CDR1 is LNHDA and CDR2 SQIVND (reference sequence). The CDR3 spans 15 residues. Losses at the gene ends were 5 bases for V and 4 bases for J; bases not matched to a gene: 8. The CDR3 protein is CASSRIRDSNQPQHF. The CDR3 bases are TGTGCCAGTAGTCGGATCCGGGACAGTAATCAGCCCCAGCATTTT.

The chain combines TRBV20-1 with TRBJ2-1; 16 bases align to TRBD2. The CDR3 extends over 14 amino acids. Germline V gives CDR1 DFQATT, CDR2 SNEGSKA (reference sequence). The CDR3 is CRGTGTSGRGEQFF. In DNA form, the CDR3 reads TGCAGAGGCACCGGGACTAGCGGGAGGGGTGAGCAGTTCTTC.

This clonotype appeared many times. The chain recombines TRBV6-5 with TRBJ2-7; 9 nucleotides align to TRBD1. In germline, CDR1 is MNHEY, CDR2 SVGAGI. CDR3 size: 15 residues. J was trimmed by 3 bases and V by 2 bases; bases with no gene match: 5. The CDR3 DNA is TGTGCCAGCAGTTACACCGGGACAGGGATCTACGAGCAGTACTTC. Translated, it gives CASSYTGTGIYEQYF.

There are many counts of this clonotype. The chain has TRBV6-1 and TRBJ2-7; 11 nucleotides agree with TRBD2. The CDR3 extends over 13 amino acids. Germline lookup yields CDR1 MNHNS and CDR2 SASEGT. Trimming removed 10 bases from V and 6 bases from J; junction bases left unmatched: 8. The CDR3 DNA reads TGTGCCACCCATGAAGGACTAGCGGGCGAGCAGTACTTC. As protein: CATHEGLAGEQYF.

This clonotype was counted at least ten times. The rearrangement links TRBV7-2 to TRBJ2-7; 7 bases match TRBD1. This CDR3 comprises 15 residues. From germline, CDR1 is SGHTA and CDR2 FQGNSA. V was clipped by 0 bases and J by 4 bases; unmatched bases: 6. The CDR3 DNA sequence: TGTGCCAGCAGCTTAGCCCCAGACAGGGAATACGAGCAGTACTTC. It codes for CASSLAPDREYEQYF.

The V call is TRBV10-3, the J call TRBJ2-3; maybe TRBD2 (5 bases). The CDR3 sequence is 16 residues long. V lost 0 bases to trimming and J lost 0 bases, with 10 bases between them. Germline V gives CDR1 ENHRY, CDR2 SYGVKD. CDR3 nucleotides: TGTGCCATCAGTGAGTCCACTAGGTTAAGCACAGATACGCAGTATTTT. The encoded protein is CAISESTRLSTDTQYF.

In this sample, this clonotype turned up many times. The gene calls are TRBV5-1 and TRBJ1-3, with no clear D. Trimming stripped 1 base from V and 0 bases from J, with 8 bases between. Germline loops: CDR1 SGHRS, CDR2 YFSETQ. The CDR3 runs 15 residues. The CDR3 nucleotides read TGCGCCAGCAGCTTGTCAACCCTCTCTGGAAACACCATATATTTT. It yields the protein CASSLSTLSGNTIYF. Combining the CDR3 with reference TRBV5-1 and TRBJ1-3 gives the whole variable domain KAGVTQTPRYLIKTRGQQVTLSCSPISGHRSVSWYQQTPGQGLQFLFEYFSETQRNKGNFPGRFSGRQFSNSRSEMNVSTLELGDSALYLCASSLSTLSGNTIYFGEGSWLTVV.

J is TRBJ2-3 and V is TRBV29-1, with 13 nucleotides matching TRBD2. This CDR3 comprises 15 residues. Germline values: CDR1 SQVTM, CDR2 ANQGSEA. V lost 0 bases, J lost 11 bases, and 8 bases stayed unmatched. CDR3 sequence reads: CSVEDLETSGGEQYF. The CDR3 DNA is TGCAGCGTTGAAGACCTCGAAACTAGCGGGGGGGAGCAGTATTTT.

J is TRBJ2-7 and V is TRBV2, with no clear D. The CDR3 consists of 13 residues. The germline CDR1 and CDR2 sequences are SNHLY and FYNNEI. The CDR3 nucleotides read TGTCCCAACAGCGAATTAGAACTCTACGAGCAGTACTTC. Protein product: CPNSELELYEQYF.

This sequence joins TRBV20-1 and TRBJ1-6; tentatively, D is TRBD1 (5 bases). V lost 2 bases and J lost 8, with 10 bases in between. CDR3 length: 13 amino acids. From germline, CDR1 is DFQATT and CDR2 SNEGSKA (reference sequence). CDR3 residues: CSARSGSDSPLHF. In DNA, the CDR3 is TGCAGTGCTAGATCAGGGTCGGATTCACCCCTCCACTTT.